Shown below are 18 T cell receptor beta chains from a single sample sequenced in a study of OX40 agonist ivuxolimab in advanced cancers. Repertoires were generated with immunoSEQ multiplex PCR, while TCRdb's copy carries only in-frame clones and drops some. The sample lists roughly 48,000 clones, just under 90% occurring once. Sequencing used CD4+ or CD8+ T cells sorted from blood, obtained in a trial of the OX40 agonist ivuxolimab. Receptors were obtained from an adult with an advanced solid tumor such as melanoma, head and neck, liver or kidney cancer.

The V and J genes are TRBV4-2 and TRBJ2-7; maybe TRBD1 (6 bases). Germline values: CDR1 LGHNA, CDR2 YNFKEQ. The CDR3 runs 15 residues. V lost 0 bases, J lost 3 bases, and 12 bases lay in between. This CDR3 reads CASSQDPGVSYEQYF. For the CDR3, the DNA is TGTGCCAGCAGCCAAGATCCAGGGGTGAGCTACGAGCAGTACTTC.

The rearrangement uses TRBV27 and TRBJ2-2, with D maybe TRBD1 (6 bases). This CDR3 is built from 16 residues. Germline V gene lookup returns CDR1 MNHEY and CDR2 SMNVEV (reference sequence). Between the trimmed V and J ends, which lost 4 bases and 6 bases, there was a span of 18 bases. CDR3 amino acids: CASSWWGHAYAGELFF. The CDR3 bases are TGTGCCAGCAGTTGGTGGGGACATGCCTACGCCGGGGAGCTGTTTTTT.

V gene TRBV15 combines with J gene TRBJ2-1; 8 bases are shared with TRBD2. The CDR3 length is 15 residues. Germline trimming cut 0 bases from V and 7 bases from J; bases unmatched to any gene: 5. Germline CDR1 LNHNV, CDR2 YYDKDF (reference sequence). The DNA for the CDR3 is TGTGCCACCAGCAGAGAGGCGGGGGGAGGGAATGAGCAGTTCTTC. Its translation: CATSREAGGGNEQFF.

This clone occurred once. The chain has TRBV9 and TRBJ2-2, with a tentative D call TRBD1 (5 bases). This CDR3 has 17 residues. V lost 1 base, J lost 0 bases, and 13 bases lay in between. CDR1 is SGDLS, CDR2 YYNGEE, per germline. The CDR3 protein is CASSVSGRVPNTGELFF. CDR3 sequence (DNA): TGTGCCAGCAGCGTATCAGGCAGGGTCCCGAACACCGGGGAGCTGTTTTTT.

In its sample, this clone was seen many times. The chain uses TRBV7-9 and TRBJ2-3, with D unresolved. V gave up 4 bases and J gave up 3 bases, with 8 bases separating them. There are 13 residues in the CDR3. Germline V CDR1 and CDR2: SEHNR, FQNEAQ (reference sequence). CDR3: CASSSVGTDTQYF. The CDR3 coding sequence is TGTGCCAGCAGCTCCGTGGGAACAGATACGCAGTATTTT.

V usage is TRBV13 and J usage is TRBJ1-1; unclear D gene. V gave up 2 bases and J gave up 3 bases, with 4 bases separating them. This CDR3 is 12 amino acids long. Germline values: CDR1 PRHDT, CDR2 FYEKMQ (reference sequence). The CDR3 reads CASSLRYTEAFF. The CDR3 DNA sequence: TGTGCCAGCAGCTTAAGGTACACTGAAGCTTTCTTT.

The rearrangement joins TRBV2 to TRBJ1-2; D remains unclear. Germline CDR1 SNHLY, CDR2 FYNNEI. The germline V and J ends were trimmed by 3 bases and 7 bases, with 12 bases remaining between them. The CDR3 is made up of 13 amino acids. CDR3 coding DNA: TGTGCCAGCAGTGACGGACGGGTGTTTGGCTACACCTTC. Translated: CASSDGRVFGYTF.

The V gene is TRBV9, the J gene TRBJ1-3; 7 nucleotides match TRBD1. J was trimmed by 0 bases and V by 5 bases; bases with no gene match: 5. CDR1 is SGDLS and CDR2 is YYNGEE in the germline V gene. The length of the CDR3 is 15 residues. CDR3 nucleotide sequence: TGTGCCAGCAGTGAAGGGGGCCTCTCTGGAAACACCATATATTTT. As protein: CASSEGGLSGNTIYF.

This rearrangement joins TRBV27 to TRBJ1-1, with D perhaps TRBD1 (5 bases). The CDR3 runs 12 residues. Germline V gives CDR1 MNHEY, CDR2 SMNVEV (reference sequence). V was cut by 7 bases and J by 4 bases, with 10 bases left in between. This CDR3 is CASNAGGTEAFF. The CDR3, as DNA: TGTGCCAGCAACGCGGGGGGCACTGAAGCTTTCTTT.

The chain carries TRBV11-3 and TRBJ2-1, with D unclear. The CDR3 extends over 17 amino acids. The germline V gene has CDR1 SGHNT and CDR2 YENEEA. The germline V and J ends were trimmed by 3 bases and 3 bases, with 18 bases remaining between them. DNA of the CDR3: TGTGCCAGCAGCTTCGCCCCTGGCCAGAATTTCTACAATGAGCAGTTCTTC. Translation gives CASSFAPGQNFYNEQFF.

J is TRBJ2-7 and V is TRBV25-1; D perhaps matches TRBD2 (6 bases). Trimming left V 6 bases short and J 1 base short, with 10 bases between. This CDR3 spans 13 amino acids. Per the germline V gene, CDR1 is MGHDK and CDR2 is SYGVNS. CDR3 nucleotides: TGTGCCAGCAGCTCGACTAGATCCTACGAGCAGTACTTC. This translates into CASSSTRSYEQYF.

In nucleotides, the CDR3 is TGTGCCAGTAGTAACATCCCAAGTGAAAAACTGTTTTTT. It encodes CASSNIPSEKLFF. The genes are TRBV19 and TRBJ1-4; D gene unclear. This CDR3 has 13 residues. The V end was cut by 4 bases, the J end by 7 bases, with 10 bases between. The germline CDR1 and CDR2 sequences are LNHDA and SQIVND (reference sequence).

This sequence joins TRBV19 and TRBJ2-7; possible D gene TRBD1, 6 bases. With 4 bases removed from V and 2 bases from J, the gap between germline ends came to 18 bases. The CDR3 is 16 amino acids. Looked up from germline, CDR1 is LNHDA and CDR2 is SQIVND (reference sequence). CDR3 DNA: TGTGCCAGTAGTAACCTCGGTCAGGGGAAGACCTACGAGCAGTACTTC. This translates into CASSNLGQGKTYEQYF.

The CDR3 loop is CASSLEGSSYEQYF. The CDR3 bases are TGTGCCAGCAGCTTAGAGGGCAGCTCCTACGAGCAGTACTTC. This chain links TRBV7-6 with TRBJ2-7; no reliable D call. CDR1 is SGHVS and CDR2 is FNYEAQ in the germline V gene. V dropped 1 base and J dropped 0 bases, with 7 bases sitting between them. This CDR3 region has 14 residues.

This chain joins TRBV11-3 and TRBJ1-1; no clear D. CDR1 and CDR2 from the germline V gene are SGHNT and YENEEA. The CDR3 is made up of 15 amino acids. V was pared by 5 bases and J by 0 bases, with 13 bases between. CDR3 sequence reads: CASSARRLMNTEAFF. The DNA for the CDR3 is TGTGCCAGCAGCGCCCGTCGGCTTATGAACACTGAAGCTTTCTTT.

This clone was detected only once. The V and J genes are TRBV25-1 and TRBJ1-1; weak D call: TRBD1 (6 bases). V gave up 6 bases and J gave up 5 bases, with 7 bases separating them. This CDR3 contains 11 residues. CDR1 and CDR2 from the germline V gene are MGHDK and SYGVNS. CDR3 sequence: CASRQGTEAFF. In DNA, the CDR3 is TGTGCCAGCAGACAGGGAACTGAAGCTTTCTTT.

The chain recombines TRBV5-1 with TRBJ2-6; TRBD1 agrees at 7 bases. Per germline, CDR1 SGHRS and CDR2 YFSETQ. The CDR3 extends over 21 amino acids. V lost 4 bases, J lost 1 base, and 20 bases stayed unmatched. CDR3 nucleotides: TGCGCCAGCAGCGGAACCGGGACAGAAGCCTTCTTCTCGTCTGGGGCCAACGTCCTGACTTTC. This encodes CASSGTGTEAFFSSGANVLTF.

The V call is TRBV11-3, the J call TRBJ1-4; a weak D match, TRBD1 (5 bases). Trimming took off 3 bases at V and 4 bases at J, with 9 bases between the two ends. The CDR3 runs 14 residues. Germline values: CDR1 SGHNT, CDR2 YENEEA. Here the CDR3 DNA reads TGTGCCAGCAGCTTCCCAGGGAATAATGAAAAACTGTTTTTT. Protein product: CASSFPGNNEKLFF.